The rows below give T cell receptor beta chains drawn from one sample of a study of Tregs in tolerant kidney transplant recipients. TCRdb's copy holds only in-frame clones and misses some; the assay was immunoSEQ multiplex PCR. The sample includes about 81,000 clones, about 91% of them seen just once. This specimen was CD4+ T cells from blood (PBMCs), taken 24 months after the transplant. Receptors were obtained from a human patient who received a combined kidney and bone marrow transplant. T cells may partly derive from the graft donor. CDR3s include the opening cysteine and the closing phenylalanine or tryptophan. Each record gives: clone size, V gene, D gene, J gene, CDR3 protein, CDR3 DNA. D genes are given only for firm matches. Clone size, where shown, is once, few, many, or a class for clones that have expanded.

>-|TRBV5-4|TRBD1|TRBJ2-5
CASSWTGGEETQYF
TGTGCCAGCAGCTGGACAGGGGGCGAAGAGACCCAGTACTTC
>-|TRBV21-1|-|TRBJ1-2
CASSNGTGTAVPYGYTF
TGTGCCAGCAGCAACGGGACCGGGACAGCGGTACCCTATGGCTACACCTTC
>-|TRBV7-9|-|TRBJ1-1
CASSFGGIRDTEAFF
TGTGCCAGCAGCTTTGGGGGGATCAGGGACACTGAAGCTTTCTTT
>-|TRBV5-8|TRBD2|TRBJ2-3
CASSTIAGGYTDTQYF
TGTGCCAGCAGCACTATAGCGGGGGGATACACAGATACGCAGTATTTT
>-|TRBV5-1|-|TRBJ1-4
CASSLLGGATNEKLFF
TGCGCCAGCAGCTTGCTGGGGGGGGCAACTAATGAAAAACTGTTTTTT
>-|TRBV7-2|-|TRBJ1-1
CASSLVTGNTEAFF
TGTGCCAGCAGCTTAGTTACAGGGAACACTGAAGCTTTCTTT
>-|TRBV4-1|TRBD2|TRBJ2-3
CASSQDVTGGWEDTQYF
TGCGCCAGCAGCCAAGATGTTACGGGGGGGTGGGAGGATACGCAGTATTTT
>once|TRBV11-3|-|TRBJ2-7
CASSPGQYEQYF
TGTGCCAGCAGCCCCGGACAGTACGAGCAGTACTTC
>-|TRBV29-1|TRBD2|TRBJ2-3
CSVGASGRVGTDTQYF
TGCAGCGTTGGGGCTAGCGGGAGGGTGGGCACAGATACGCAGTATTTT
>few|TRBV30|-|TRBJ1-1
CAWSEGTLVAFF
TGTGCCTGGAGTGAAGGGACTCTAGTAGCTTTCTTT
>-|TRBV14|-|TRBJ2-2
CASSPRQGRVTGELFF
TGTGCCAGCAGCCCCAGACAGGGGAGGGTCACCGGGGAGCTGTTTTTT
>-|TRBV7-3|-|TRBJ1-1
CASSLKGRGDTEAFF
TGTGCCAGCAGCTTAAAGGGCAGGGGAGACACTGAAGCTTTCTTT
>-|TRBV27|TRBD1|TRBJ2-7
CASSFGDRGYEQYF
TGTGCCAGCAGTTTCGGGGACAGGGGCTACGAGCAGTACTTC
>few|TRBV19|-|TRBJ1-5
CASSNGTSIKPQHF
TGTGCCAGTAGTAACGGGACATCTATCAAGCCCCAGCATTTT
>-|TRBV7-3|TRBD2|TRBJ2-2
CASSLLAGEYTGELFF
TGTGCCAGCAGCTTACTAGCGGGAGAGTATACCGGGGAGCTGTTTTTT
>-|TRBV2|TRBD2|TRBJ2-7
CASSDAKRGDSYEQYF
TGTGCCAGCAGTGACGCGAAGCGGGGGGACTCCTACGAGCAGTACTTC
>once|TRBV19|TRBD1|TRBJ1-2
CASSMGDSYGYTF
TGTGCCAGTAGTATGGGGGACAGCTATGGCTACACCTTC
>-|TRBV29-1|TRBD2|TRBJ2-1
CSVPGLAGFNEQFF
TGCAGCGTACCGGGACTAGCGGGATTCAATGAGCAGTTCTTC
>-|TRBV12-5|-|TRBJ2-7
CASGLWGDSTALPYEQYF
TGTGCTAGTGGTTTGTGGGGGGACAGTACAGCCCTCCCCTACGAGCAGTACTTC
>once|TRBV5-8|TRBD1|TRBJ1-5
CASSVRTGRGRNQPQHF
TGTGCCAGCAGCGTAAGGACAGGGCGCGGTCGCAATCAGCCCCAGCATTTT
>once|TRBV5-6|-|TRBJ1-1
CASSLTDTEAFF
TGTGCCAGCAGCTTGACGGACACTGAAGCTTTCTTT
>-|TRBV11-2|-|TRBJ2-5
CASSLRRLGAQTETQYF
TGTGCCAGCAGCTTAAGGAGGTTGGGGGCGCAAACGGAGACCCAGTACTTC
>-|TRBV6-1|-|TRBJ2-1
CASSEVGGAGGTEQFF
TGTGCCAGCAGTGAAGTTGGGGGAGCCGGGGGTACTGAGCAGTTCTTC
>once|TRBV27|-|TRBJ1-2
CASSFRGKGDYGYTF
TGTGCCAGCAGTTTCCGGGGGAAAGGAGACTATGGCTACACCTTC
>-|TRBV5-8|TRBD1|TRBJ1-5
CASSLVPGQGNQPQHF
TGTGCCAGCAGCTTGGTCCCGGGACAGGGCAATCAGCCCCAGCATTTT
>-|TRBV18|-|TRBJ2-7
CASSALPGGSDYEQYF
TGTGCCAGCTCAGCCCTTCCGGGGGGCTCTGACTACGAGCAGTACTTC
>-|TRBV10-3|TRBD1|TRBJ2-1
CATSGQIYNEQFF
TGTGCCACCTCGGGACAGATCTACAATGAGCAGTTCTTC
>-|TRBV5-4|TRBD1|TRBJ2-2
CASSVRTGTGRTGELFF
TGTGCCAGCAGCGTGCGCACCGGGACAGGGCGCACCGGGGAGCTGTTTTTT
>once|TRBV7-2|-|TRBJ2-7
CASSLQTSSTYEQYF
TGTGCCAGCAGCTTACAGACTAGTTCGACGTACGAGCAGTACTTC
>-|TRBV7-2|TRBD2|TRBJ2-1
CASSLEAGGVDEQFF
TGTGCCAGCAGCTTAGAGGCGGGAGGAGTAGATGAGCAGTTCTTC
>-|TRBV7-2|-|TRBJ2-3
CASSLSQGRSTDTQYF
TGTGCCAGCAGCTTATCACAGGGGAGGAGCACAGATACGCAGTATTTT
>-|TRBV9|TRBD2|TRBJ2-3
CASSVVGTSGATDTQYF
TGTGCCAGCAGCGTAGTTGGGACTAGCGGGGCAACAGATACGCAGTATTTT
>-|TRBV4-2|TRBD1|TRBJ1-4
CASSQDDTGGEKLFF
TGTGCCAGCAGCCAAGATGACACAGGGGGGGAAAAACTGTTTTTT
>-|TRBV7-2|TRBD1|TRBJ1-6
CASRFGQGYSPLHF
TGTGCCAGCAGATTCGGACAGGGGTATTCACCCCTCCACTTT
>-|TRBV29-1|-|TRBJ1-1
CSAVASGTEAFF
TGCAGCGCCGTGGCTTCGGGTACTGAAGCTTTCTTT
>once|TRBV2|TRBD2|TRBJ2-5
CSSAKGLAQETQYF
TGTTCCTCAGCTAAAGGACTAGCTCAAGAGACCCAGTACTTC
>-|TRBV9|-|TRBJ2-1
CASSSREGVGNEQFF
TGTGCCAGCAGCTCCAGGGAAGGGGTGGGCAATGAGCAGTTCTTC
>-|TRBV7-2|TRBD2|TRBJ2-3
CASSSATSGHTQYF
TGTGCCAGCAGCTCAGCGACTAGCGGGCATACGCAGTATTTT
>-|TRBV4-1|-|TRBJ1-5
CASSQVRVGQPQHF
TGCGCCAGCAGCCAAGTCAGGGTTGGTCAGCCCCAGCATTTT
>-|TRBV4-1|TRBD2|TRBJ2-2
CASSQTGLATGELFF
TGCGCCAGCAGCCAAACGGGACTAGCGACCGGGGAGCTGTTTTTT
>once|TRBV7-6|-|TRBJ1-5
CASSDKTGQPQHF
TGCGCCAGCAGCGACAAAACAGGTCAGCCCCAGCATTTT
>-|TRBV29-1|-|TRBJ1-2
CSVRGQDYGYTF
TGCAGCGTGCGGGGGCAGGACTATGGCTACACCTTC
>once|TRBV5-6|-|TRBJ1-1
CASSFGGANEAFF
TGTGCCAGCAGCTTTGGGGGGGCGAATGAAGCTTTCTTT
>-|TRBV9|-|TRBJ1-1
CASSVVGQVNTEAFF
TGTGCCAGCAGCGTAGTAGGACAAGTAAACACTGAAGCTTTCTTT
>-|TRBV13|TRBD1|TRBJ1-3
CASSQPQGASGNTIYF
TGTGCCAGCAGCCAGCCGCAGGGGGCGTCTGGAAACACCATATATTTT
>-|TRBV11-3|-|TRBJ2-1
CASSLEHNEQFF
TGTGCCAGCAGCTTGGAGCACAATGAGCAGTTCTTC
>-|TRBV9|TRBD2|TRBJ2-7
CASSDGAGSTYEQYF
TGTGCCAGCAGCGATGGAGCGGGGAGCACCTACGAGCAGTACTTC
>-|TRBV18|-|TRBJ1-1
CASSPRSEFAEAFF
TGTGCCAGCTCACCACGGTCGGAGTTCGCTGAAGCTTTCTTT
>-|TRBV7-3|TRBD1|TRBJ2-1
CASSLLSGTGGNEQFF
TGTGCCAGCAGCTTATTGTCGGGGACAGGGGGGAATGAGCAGTTCTTC
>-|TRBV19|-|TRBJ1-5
CASSIGRGYSNQPQHF
TGTGCCAGTAGTATAGGGAGGGGCTATAGCAATCAGCCCCAGCATTTT
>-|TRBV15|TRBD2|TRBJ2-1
CATSRGLAGGKSSYNEQFF
TGTGCCACCAGCAGAGGACTAGCGGGGGGAAAAAGCTCCTACAATGAGCAGTTCTTC
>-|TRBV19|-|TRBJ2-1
CASSKQRVGPNNEQFF
TGTGCCAGTAGTAAACAGCGGGTTGGACCCAACAATGAGCAGTTCTTC
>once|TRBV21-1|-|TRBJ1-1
CASSKMGRGYFAFGNTEAFF
-
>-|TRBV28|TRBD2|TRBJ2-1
CASSLSTSGGVLNAYLYNEQFF
TGTGCCAGCAGTTTATCGACTAGCGGGGGGGTACTTAATGCATATCTTTACAATGAGCAGTTCTTC
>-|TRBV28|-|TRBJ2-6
CASSFGDSGANVLTF
TGTGCCAGCAGTTTCGGTGACTCTGGGGCCAACGTCCTGACTTTC
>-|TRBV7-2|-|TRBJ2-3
CASSPRWSNTDTQYF
TGTGCCAGCAGCCCCCGGTGGTCTAACACAGATACGCAGTATTTT
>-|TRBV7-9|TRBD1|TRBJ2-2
CASSPRQGWTGELFF
TGTGCCAGCAGCCCTCGACAGGGTTGGACCGGGGAGCTGTTTTTT
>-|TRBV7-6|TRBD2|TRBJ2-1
CASSLGASGGYNEQFF
TGTGCCAGCAGCTTAGGCGCTAGCGGGGGCTACAATGAGCAGTTCTTC
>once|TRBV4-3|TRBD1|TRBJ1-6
CASSQGPQGAGYNSPLHF
TGCGCCAGCAGCCAAGGTCCCCAGGGGGCAGGATATAATTCCCCCCTCCACTTT